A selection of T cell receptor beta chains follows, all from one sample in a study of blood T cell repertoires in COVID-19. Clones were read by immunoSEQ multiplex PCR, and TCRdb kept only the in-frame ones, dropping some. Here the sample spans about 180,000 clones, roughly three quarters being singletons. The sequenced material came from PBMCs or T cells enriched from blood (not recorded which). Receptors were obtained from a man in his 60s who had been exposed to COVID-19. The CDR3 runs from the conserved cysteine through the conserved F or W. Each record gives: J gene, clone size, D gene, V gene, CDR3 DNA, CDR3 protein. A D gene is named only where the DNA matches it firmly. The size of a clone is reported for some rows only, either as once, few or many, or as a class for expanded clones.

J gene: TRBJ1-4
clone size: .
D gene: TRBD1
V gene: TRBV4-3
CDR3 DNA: TGCGCCAGCAGCCAACGGACAGGGAAAGGTGAAAAACTGTTTTTT
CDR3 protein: CASSQRTGKGEKLFF

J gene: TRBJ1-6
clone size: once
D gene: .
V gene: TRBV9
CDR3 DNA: TGTGCCAGCAGCGTCTCAGGGGCAGGGGATAATTCACCCCTCCACTTT
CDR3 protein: CASSVSGAGDNSPLHF

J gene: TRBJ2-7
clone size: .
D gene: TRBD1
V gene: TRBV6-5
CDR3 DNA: TGTGCCAGCAGCTTTGGACAGGGACGGCGGGACGAGCAGTACTTC
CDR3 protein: CASSFGQGRRDEQYF

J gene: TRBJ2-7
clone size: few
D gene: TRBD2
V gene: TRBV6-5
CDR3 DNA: TGTGCCAGCAGAACCGGGACTAGAACCTACGAGCAGTACTTC
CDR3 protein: CASRTGTRTYEQYF

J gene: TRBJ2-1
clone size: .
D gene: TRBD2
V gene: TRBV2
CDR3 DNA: TGTGCCAGCAGCTCCCCCCCGCGGGAGGGCCCCCGGTTCTTC
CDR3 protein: CASSSPPREGPRFF

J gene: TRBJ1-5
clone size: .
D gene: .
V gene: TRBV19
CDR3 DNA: TGTGCCAGTAGTACTACTGGGGGGAGCAATCAGCCCCAGCATTTT
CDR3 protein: CASSTTGGSNQPQHF

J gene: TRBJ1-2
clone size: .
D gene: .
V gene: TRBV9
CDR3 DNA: TGTGCCAGCAGCGAGGCAACAGGGAACTATGGCTACACCTTC
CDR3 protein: CASSEATGNYGYTF

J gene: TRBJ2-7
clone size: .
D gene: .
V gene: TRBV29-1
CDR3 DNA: TGCAGCGTTGAGCTCGGGAGAGGTTACGAGCAGTACTTC
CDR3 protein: CSVELGRGYEQYF

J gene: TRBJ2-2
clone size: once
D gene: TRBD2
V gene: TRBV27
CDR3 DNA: TGTGCCAGCAATCAACTAGCGGGCCTTAACACCGGGGAGCTGTTTTTT
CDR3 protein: CASNQLAGLNTGELFF

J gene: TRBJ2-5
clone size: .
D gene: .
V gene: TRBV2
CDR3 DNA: TGTGCCTCTGCGGCCCTTGGTACCCAGTACTTC
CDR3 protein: CASAALGTQYF

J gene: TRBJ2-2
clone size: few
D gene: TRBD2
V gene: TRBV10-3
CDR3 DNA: TGTGCCATCAGGCAGACTAGCGGATACACCGGGGAGCTGTTTTTT
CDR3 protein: CAIRQTSGYTGELFF

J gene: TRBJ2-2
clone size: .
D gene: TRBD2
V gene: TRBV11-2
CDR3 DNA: TGTGCCAGCAGCGCCCGACTAGCGGCGAACACCGGGGAGCTGTTTTTT
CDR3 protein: CASSARLAANTGELFF

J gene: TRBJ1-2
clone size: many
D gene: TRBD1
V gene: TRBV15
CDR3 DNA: TGTGCCACCAGCTCACGGAGGACAGGGGATGGCTACACCTTC
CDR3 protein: CATSSRRTGDGYTF

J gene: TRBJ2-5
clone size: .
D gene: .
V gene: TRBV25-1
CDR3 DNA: TGTGCCAGCAGTGAATCATCAAAGACCCAGTACTTC
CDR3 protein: CASSESSKTQYF

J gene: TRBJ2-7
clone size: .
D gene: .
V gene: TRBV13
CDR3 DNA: TGTGCCAGCAGCGATTCCAGGGGCGCGGCGAGTGAGCAGTACTTC
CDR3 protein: CASSDSRGAASEQYF

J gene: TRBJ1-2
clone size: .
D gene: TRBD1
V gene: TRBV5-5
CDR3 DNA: TGTGCCAGCAGCCTATCCGGGGGACAGGGGGCGAACTATGGCTACACCTTC
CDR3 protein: CASSLSGGQGANYGYTF

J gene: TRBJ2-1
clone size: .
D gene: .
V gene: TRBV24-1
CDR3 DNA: TGTGCCACCAGTGATTTGATCTTCGGAGGAGACAATGAGCAGTTCTTC
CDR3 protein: CATSDLIFGGDNEQFF

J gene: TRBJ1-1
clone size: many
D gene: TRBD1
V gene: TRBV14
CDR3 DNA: TGTGCCAGCAGCCAAGGGCAGGGGGCGCGGACTGAAGCTTTCTTT
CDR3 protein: CASSQGQGARTEAFF

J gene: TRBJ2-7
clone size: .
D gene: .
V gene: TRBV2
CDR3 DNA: TGTGCCAGCACCGAAACAGGTTTCGACTGGGAGCAGTACTTC
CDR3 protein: CASTETGFDWEQYF

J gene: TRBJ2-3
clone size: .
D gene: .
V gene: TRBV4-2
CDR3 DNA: TGTGCCAGCAGCCAAGGGCAAGCGGAGGGCACAGATACGCAGTATTTT
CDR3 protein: CASSQGQAEGTDTQYF

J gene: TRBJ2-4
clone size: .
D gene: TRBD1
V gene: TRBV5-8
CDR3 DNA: TGTGCCAGCAGCCTGGGACAGGGGGCGGCCAAAAACATTCAGTACTTC
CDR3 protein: CASSLGQGAAKNIQYF

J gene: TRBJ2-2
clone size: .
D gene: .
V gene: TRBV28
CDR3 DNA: TGTGCCGGCGGGACGGCGAACACCGGGGAGCTGTTTTTT
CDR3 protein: CAGGTANTGELFF

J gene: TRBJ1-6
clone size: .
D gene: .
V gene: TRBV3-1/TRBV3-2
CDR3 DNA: TGTGCCAGCAGCCCGACAGTGGGGAATAATTCACCCCTCCACTTT
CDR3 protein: CASSPTVGNNSPLHF

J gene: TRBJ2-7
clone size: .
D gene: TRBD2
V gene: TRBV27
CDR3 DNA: TGTGCCAGCAGGACACTGGGACTAGCGGGGAAAGCCTACGAGCAGTACTTC
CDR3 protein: CASRTLGLAGKAYEQYF

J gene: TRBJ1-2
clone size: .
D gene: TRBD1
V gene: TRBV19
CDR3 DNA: TGTGCCAGTAGTATATTCGGGACAGGGTCTGGTGGCTACACCTTC
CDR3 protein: CASSIFGTGSGGYTF

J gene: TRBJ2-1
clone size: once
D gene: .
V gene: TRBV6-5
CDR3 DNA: TGTGCCAGCAGTTATTATAGCGGACTCCTCAATGAGCAGTTCTTC
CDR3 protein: CASSYYSGLLNEQFF

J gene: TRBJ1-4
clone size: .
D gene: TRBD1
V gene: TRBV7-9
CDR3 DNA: TGTGCCAGCAGCAATGAGGGACAGTCAGAAAAACTGTTTTTT
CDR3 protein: CASSNEGQSEKLFF

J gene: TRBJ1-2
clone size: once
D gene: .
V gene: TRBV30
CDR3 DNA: TGTGCCTGGGGACGTGGCGGCCCGGGGGGCTACACCTTC
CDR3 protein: CAWGRGGPGGYTF

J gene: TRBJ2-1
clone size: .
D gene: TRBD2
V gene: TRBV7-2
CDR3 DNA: TGTGCCAGCAGCCCCGACTCCACTAGCGGGAGGAAAGAGCAGTTCTTC
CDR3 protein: CASSPDSTSGRKEQFF

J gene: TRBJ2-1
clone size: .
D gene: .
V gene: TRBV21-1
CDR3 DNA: TGTGCCAGCAGCAAAAAGGGGGACAGAAAACTATACAATGAGCAGTTCTTC
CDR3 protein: CASSKKGDRKLYNEQFF

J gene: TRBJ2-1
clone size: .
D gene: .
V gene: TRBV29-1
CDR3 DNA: TGCAGCGCAGGGGAGGGGGGGATCGAGCAGTTCTTC
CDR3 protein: CSAGEGGIEQFF

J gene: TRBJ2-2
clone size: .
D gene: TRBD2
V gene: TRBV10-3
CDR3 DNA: TGTGCCACCGGACTAGCGGACACCGGGGAGCTGTTTTTT
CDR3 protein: CATGLADTGELFF

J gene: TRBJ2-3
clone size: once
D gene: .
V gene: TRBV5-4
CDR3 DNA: TGTGCCAGCAGCTTGGGACAAGCCGCACGGGATACGCAGTATTTT
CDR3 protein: CASSLGQAARDTQYF

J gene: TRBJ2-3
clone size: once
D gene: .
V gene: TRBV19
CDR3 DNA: TGTGCCAGTAGGAGAGAGGCGCAGTATTTT
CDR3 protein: CASRREAQYF

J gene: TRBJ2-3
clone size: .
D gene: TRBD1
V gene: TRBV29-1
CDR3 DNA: TGCAGCGCCGGAGACAGGGGGCCGGGCACAGATACGCAGTATTTT
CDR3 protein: CSAGDRGPGTDTQYF

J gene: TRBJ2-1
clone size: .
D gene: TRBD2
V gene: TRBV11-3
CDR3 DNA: TGTGCCAGCAGCTATGGGGGGGACTACAATGAGCAGTTCTTC
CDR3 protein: CASSYGGDYNEQFF

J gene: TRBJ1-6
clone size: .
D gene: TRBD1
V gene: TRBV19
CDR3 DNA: TGTGCCAGTAGTGACGGGACAGGGACTTCACCCCTCCACTTT
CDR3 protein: CASSDGTGTSPLHF

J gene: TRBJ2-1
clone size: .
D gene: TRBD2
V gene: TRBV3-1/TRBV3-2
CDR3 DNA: TGTGCCAGCAGCCAAGATAGAGGCGGGGGCAATGAGCAGTTCTTC
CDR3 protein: CASSQDRGGGNEQFF

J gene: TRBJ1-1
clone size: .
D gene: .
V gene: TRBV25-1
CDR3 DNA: TGTGCCAGCAGGGGAGTTAAGACTGAAGCTTTCTTT
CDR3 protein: CASRGVKTEAFF

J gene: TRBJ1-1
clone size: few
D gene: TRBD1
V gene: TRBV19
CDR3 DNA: TGTGCCAGTAGTCGAACAGGGGCGGTCACTGAAGCTTTCTTT
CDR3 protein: CASSRTGAVTEAFF

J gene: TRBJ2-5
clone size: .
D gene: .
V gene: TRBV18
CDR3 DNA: TGTGCCAGCTCACTGGGCCACCAAGAGACCCAGTACTTC
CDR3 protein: CASSLGHQETQYF

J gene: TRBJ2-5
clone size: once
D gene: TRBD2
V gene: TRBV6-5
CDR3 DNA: TGTGCCAGCAGTTGGACTAGCGGGAGGGGCCAAGAGACCCAGTACTTC
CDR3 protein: CASSWTSGRGQETQYF

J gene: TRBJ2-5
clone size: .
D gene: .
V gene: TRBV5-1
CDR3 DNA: TGCGCCAGCAGCTTCGGGGAGACCCAGTACTTC
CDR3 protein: CASSFGETQYF

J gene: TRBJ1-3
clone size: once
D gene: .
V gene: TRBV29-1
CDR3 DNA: TGCAGCGTTGAAGTCGACATCCTGTGGAACACCATATATTTT
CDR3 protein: CSVEVDILWNTIYF

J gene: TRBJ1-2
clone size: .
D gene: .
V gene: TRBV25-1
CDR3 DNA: TGTGCCAGCAGTGAATCTTTCGGGAACAACTATGGCTACACCTTC
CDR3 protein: CASSESFGNNYGYTF

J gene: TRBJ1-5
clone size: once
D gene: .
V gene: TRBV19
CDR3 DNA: TGTGCCAGTAGTATCTCAGGCAATCAGCCCCAGCATTTT
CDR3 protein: CASSISGNQPQHF

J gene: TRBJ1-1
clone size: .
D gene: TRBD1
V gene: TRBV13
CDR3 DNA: TGTGCCAGCAGCAGCAGGGGGAAGGGCACTGAAGCTTTCTTT
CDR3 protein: CASSSRGKGTEAFF

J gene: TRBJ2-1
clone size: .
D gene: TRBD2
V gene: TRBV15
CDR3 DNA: TGTGCCACCAGCAGGCTAGCGGGAGGGCCATATGAGCAGTTCTTC
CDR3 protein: CATSRLAGGPYEQFF

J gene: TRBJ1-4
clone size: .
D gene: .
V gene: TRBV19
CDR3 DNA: TGTGCCAGTAGTATAGGAGGGCTAATGGATGAAAAACTGTTTTTT
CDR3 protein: CASSIGGLMDEKLFF